This T cell receptor beta chain comes out of a study of tumor and adjacent non-tumor tissue in lung cancer. Overall study context: Histology: about twelve adenocarcinoma, a couple of squamous cell carcinoma, 1 small cell lung cancer. The patients, approximately 9 men and about five women, were about 31 to 76 with stage I to III disease. On average, productive TCRbeta reads reached about 4 million per sample. Study-level results: TCR diversity was significantly greater in tumor than normal lung tissue.

Three rounds of nested PCR, following a modified ARM-PCR protocol, produced the TCRbeta library. In TCRdb, the multiplex PCR reads were re-called with MiXCR into one record per CDR3 protein. The sample lists 65,000 to 80,000 distinct CDR3 sequences; around four fifths were seen once. Concerning this clonotype: No antigen is known for it. At one boundary the junction diverges from the germline segment, which might be a read error.

CDR1 and CDR2 from the germline V gene are SGHAT and FQNNGV. This CDR3 has 14 amino acids. This sample's RNA came from whole unsorted tissue. Sequenced material: lung tumor tissue. This clonotype was sampled from a man aged 55-75 years with non-small cell lung cancer. V gene TRBV11-2 combines with J gene TRBJ2-7, with D possibly being TRBD2 (6 bases). CDR3 coding DNA: TGTGCCAGCAGCCTAGTGGGAGGAACCTACGAGCATTACTTC. The encoded protein is CASSLVGGTYEHYF.